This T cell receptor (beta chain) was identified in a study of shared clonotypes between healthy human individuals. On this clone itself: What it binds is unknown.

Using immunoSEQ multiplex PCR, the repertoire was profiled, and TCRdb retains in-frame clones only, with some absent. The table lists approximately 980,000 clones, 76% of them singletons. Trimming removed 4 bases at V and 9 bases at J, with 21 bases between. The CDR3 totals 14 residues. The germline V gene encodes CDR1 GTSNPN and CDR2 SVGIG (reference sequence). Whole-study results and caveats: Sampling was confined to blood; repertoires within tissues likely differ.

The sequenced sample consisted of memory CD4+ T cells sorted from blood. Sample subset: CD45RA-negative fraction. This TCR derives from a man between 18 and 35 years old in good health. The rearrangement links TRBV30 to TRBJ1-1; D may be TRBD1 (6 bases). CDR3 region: CAWITRHRALQAFF. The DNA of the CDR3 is TGTGCCTGGATAACCCGACACAGGGCTTTACAAGCTTTCTTT.